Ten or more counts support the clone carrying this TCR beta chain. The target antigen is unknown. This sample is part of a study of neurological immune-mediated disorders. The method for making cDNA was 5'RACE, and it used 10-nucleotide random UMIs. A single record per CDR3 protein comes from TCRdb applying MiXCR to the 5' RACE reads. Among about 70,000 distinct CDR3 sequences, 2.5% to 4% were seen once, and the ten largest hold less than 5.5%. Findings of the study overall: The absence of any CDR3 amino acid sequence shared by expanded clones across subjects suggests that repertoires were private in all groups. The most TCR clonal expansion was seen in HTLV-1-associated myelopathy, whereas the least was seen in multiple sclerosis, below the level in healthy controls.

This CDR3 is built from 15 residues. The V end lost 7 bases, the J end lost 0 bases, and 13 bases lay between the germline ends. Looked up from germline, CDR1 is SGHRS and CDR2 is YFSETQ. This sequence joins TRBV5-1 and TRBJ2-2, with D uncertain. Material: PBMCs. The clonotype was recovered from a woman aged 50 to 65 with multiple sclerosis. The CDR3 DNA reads TGCGCCAGCTCGGAGACCCTTTCGAACACCGGGGAGCTGTTTTTT. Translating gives CASSETLSNTGELFF.